The following is a T cell receptor beta chain sequence with its context. Measured with immunoSEQ multiplex PCR; TCRdb has only the in-frame clones, and not every one. Here the sample spans roughly 100,000 clones, roughly 80% being singletons. This sample was included in a study of blood T cell repertoires in COVID-19. The wider study: T cells, B-cell-depleted T cells, or PBMCs provided the cDNA or gDNA that served as material.

CDR1 SGHRS and CDR2 YFSETQ come from the germline V gene. The CDR3 is 13 amino acids. The V and J ends lost 1 base and 1 base respectively, with 3 bases between them. The rearrangement links TRBV5-1 to TRBJ1-5; D remains unclear. Sequencing was performed on peripheral blood. The receptor's source is a human donor in a cohort sampled during active COVID-19. The CDR3 loop reads CASSLSSNQPQHF. The CDR3 DNA follows: TGCGCCAGCAGCTTGTCAAGCAATCAGCCCCAGCATTTT.